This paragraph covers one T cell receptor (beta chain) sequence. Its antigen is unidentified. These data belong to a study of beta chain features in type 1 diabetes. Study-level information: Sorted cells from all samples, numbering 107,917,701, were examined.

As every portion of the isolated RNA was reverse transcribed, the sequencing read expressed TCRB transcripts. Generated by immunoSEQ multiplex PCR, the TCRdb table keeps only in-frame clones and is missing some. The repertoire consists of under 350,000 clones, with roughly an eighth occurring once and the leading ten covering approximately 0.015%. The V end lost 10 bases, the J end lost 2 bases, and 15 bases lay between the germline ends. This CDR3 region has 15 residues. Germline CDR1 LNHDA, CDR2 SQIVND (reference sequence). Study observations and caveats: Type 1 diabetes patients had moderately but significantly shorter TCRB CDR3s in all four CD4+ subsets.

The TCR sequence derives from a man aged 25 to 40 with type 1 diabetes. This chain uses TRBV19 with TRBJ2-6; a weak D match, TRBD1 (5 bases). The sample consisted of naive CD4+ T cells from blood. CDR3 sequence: CATSQVQAGANVLTF. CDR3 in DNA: TGTGCCACTTCTCAGGTACAGGCTGGGGCCAACGTCCTGACTTTC.